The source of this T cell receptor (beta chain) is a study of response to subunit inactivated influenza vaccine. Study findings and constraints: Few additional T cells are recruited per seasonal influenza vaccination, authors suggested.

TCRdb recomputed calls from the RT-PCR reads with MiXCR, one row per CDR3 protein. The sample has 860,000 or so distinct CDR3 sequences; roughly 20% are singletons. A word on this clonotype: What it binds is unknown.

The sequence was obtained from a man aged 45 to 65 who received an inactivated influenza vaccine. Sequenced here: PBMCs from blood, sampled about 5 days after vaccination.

The CDR3 loop reads CASSQDRDVSYEQYF. In nucleotides, the CDR3 is TGCGCCAGCAGCCAAGATAGGGACGTCTCCTACGAGCAGTACTTC. The chain combines TRBV4-3 with TRBJ2-7, with D perhaps TRBD1 or TRBD2 (5 bases each). The ends were cut back, 0 bases at V and 0 bases at J, with 9 bases in the middle. Germline V gives CDR1 LGHNA, CDR2 YSLEER. This CDR3 is 15 amino acids long.